The 22 T cell receptor beta chains given below trace back to one sample, sequenced in a study of cytomegalovirus exposure and HLA in healthy donors (dated by TCRdb to 2015 to 2018). The library relied on the immunoSEQ multiplex PCR assay. The multiplex PCR relied on a mix of 60 forward primers for TCR Vbeta segments and 13 reverse primers for TCR Jbeta segments. The immuneACCESS repertoire file appears here via TCRdb, limited to in-frame rearrangements. These files lack a portion of the clones; in checked studies, under half of the deficit traces to unresolved V genes, and the cause of the others is not known. The sample table contains about 93,000 clones; only one count was recorded for 78% of them. The ten most abundant clones make up 3% to 4% of the sample. What was sequenced was PBMCs. These receptors were taken from a woman in her thirties or forties in good health and CMV-seronegative.

In this sample, this clone turned up a few times. The chain couples TRBV6-1 to TRBJ1-4; the match to TRBD1 covers 8 bases. The CDR3 is 14 residues long. The germline CDR1 and CDR2 sequences are MNHNS and SASEGT. J gave up 11 bases and V 3 bases, and 8 bases lay outside the gene matches. CDR3 coding DNA: TGTGCCAGCAGTGACCAACAGGGGGTAGGGAAACTGTTTTTT. Translation gives CASSDQQGVGKLFF.

This clone came up once. J is TRBJ1-2 and V is TRBV19, with TRBD1 matching 8 bases. Germline lookup yields CDR1 LNHDA and CDR2 SQIVND (reference sequence). The CDR3 has 14 residues. Trimming removed 5 bases from V and 6 bases from J; junction bases left unmatched: 8. CDR3 bases: TGTGCCAGTAGTCCAGGGGGCGAACAGAATGGCTACACCTTC. Its protein is CASSPGGEQNGYTF.

The chain recombines TRBV7-9 with TRBJ2-7; TRBD1 matches at 10 bases. Germline V gene lookup returns CDR1 SEHNR and CDR2 FQNEAQ (reference sequence). The CDR3 length is 15 residues. Trimming took 4 bases from V and 6 from J; bases not matched to a gene: 9. The CDR3 here is CASSSSGQGFSEQYF. CDR3 in DNA: TGTGCCAGCAGCTCTTCGGGACAGGGGTTCAGCGAGCAGTACTTC.

V is TRBV5-1 and J is TRBJ2-2; D is undetermined. V shed 0 bases and J shed 0 bases, with 6 bases lying between them. CDR1 and CDR2 from the germline V gene are SGHRS and YFSETQ. This CDR3 region has 15 residues. The CDR3 region has the DNA TGCGCCAGCAGCTTGGCCACAGCGAACACCGGGGAGCTGTTTTTT. This codes for CASSLATANTGELFF.

This clone has a count of ten or more. The rearrangement uses TRBV6-1 and TRBJ1-5; D possibly corresponds to TRBD1 (5 bases). Trimming shortened V by 0 bases and J by 3 bases, and 9 bases separated the two germline ends. The CDR3 is made up of 15 amino acids. Per the germline V gene, CDR1 is MNHNS and CDR2 is SASEGT. CDR3 bases: TGTGCCAGCAGTGAAGCTGGACACAACAATCAGCCCCAGCATTTT. Its protein is CASSEAGHNNQPQHF.

The V call is TRBV27, the J call TRBJ2-4; D remains ambiguous. The CDR3 covers 10 residues. V was pared by 10 bases and J by 7 bases, with 8 bases between. The germline CDR1 and CDR2 sequences are MNHEY and SMNVEV (reference sequence). The CDR3 DNA reads TGTGCCACCTCGAGGAACATTCAGTACTTC. Residues: CATSRNIQYF.

This chain joins TRBV7-2 and TRBJ2-1, with a tentative D call TRBD2 (6 bases). With 1 base removed from V and 7 bases from J, the gap between germline ends came to 14 bases. Germline lookup yields CDR1 SGHTA and CDR2 FQGNSA. The CDR3 has 15 residues. The CDR3 is CASSLGPSGSNEQFF. In DNA, the CDR3 is TGTGCCAGCAGCTTAGGGCCGTCCGGGAGTAATGAGCAGTTCTTC.

The CDR3 region is CAWARDTNQPQHF. CDR3 coding DNA: TGTGCCTGGGCCCGGGACACCAATCAGCCCCAGCATTTT. The chain uses TRBV30 and TRBJ1-5, with D tentatively TRBD1 (6 bases). V dropped 5 bases and J dropped 3 bases, with 11 bases sitting between them. The CDR3 covers 13 residues. Germline V gives CDR1 GTSNPN, CDR2 SVGIG (reference sequence).

On this clone: The same CDR3 is also encoded by other DNA sequences in this sample. The rearrangement joins TRBV5-6 to TRBJ2-5, with TRBD2 identical over 13 bases. V trimming: 0 bases; J trimming: 4 bases; junction bases outside the gene matches: 0. Germline-derived CDR1 and CDR2 are SGHDT and YYEEEE. This CDR3 contains 15 residues. The CDR3 region has the DNA TGTGCCAGCAGCTTGGGGACTAGCGGGAGAGAGACCCAGTACTTC. It is translated as CASSLGTSGRETQYF.

The chain joins TRBV10-2 to TRBJ1-5; D is uncertain. This CDR3 contains 15 residues. Trimming pared 5 bases from V and 1 base from J, leaving 12 bases between. CDR1 and CDR2 (germline): WSHSY, SAAADI. In nucleotides, the CDR3 is TGCGCCAGCAGTCCCAATGGCGGCAGCAATCAGCCCCAGCATTTT. This gives the protein CASSPNGGSNQPQHF.

Only a few counts were recorded for this clone. This sequence joins TRBV5-1 and TRBJ2-1, with 13 bases matching TRBD2. Germline V CDR1 and CDR2: SGHRS, YFSETQ. This CDR3 region has 16 residues. J lost 8 bases, V lost 4 bases, and 9 bases had no gene match. The CDR3: CASSPRTSGRSDEQFF. DNA of the CDR3: TGCGCCAGCAGCCCGCGGACTAGCGGGAGAAGCGATGAGCAGTTCTTC.

This clone was observed a handful of times. J is TRBJ1-1 and V is TRBV5-6; D is unclear. CDR1 and CDR2 (germline): SGHDT, YYEEEE. V was clipped by 4 bases and J by 0 bases, with 16 bases between them. The CDR3 is 16 residues long. The CDR3 nucleotides are TGTGCCAGCAGCCAGGTGGTGTCTGAGATGAACACTGAAGCTTTCTTT. It is translated as CASSQVVSEMNTEAFF.

V gene TRBV2 combines with J gene TRBJ1-5; D is ambiguous. Germline V gene data show CDR1 as SNHLY and CDR2 as FYNNEI. Trimming took off 1 base at V and 0 bases at J, with 10 bases between the two ends. This CDR3 has 16 amino acids. The CDR3 loop reads CASSEVQSYSNQPQHF. The CDR3 DNA sequence: TGTGCCAGCAGTGAAGTACAGTCCTATAGCAATCAGCCCCAGCATTTT.

This sequence joins TRBV15 and TRBJ2-1; 11 nucleotides align to TRBD2. With 1 base clipped from V and 4 bases from J, the junction kept 6 bases outside the gene matches. Germline V CDR1 and CDR2: LNHNV, YYDKDF (reference sequence). The CDR3 totals 17 residues. The CDR3 coding sequence is TGTGCCACCAGCAGAGCCTCTCTAGCGGGAGGTTACAATGAGCAGTTCTTC. This gives the protein CATSRASLAGGYNEQFF.

V usage is TRBV11-2 and J usage is TRBJ2-5; D is uncertain. Per the germline V gene, CDR1 is SGHAT and CDR2 is FQNNGV. The CDR3 length is 11 residues. The ends were cut back, 5 bases at V and 5 bases at J, with 6 bases in the middle. The CDR3 reads CASSIEETQYF. DNA for the CDR3: TGTGCCAGCAGCATTGAGGAGACCCAGTACTTC.

A few counts support this clone. The CDR3 spells CASSLLPGDYGYTF. The CDR3, as DNA: TGTGCCAGCAGCTTGCTTCCAGGCGACTATGGCTACACCTTC. This chain connects TRBV5-6 to TRBJ1-2; D ambiguous. Trimming shortened V by 1 base and J by 3 bases, and 10 bases separated the two germline ends. Germline V lookup: CDR1 SGHDT, CDR2 YYEEEE. This CDR3 region has 14 residues.

The table lists this clone with a count of one. The chain recombines TRBV18 with TRBJ2-7; TRBD1 is a possible D gene (5 bases). Looked up from germline, CDR1 is KGHSH and CDR2 is LQKENI. V dropped 2 bases and J dropped 6 bases, with 17 bases sitting between them. The CDR3 is made up of 15 amino acids. The CDR3 DNA sequence: TGTGCCAGCTCACCAGCGTTTGACAGTCCCCGCGAGCAGTACTTC. The encoded protein is CASSPAFDSPREQYF.

The genes are TRBV19 and TRBJ2-7, with 10 bases matching TRBD2. Germline values: CDR1 LNHDA, CDR2 SQIVND (reference sequence). The CDR3 consists of 17 residues. The V gene end was trimmed by 5 bases and the J gene end by 3 bases; junction bases not matched to a gene: 13. The CDR3 reads CASSSLFSGRANYEQYF. CDR3 DNA sequence: TGTGCCAGTAGTTCCTTATTCAGCGGGAGGGCCAACTACGAGCAGTACTTC.

The CDR3 loop is CASSSTGGQFF. For the CDR3, the DNA is TGTGCCAGCAGCTCAACCGGTGGGCAGTTCTTC. V is TRBV7-3 and J is TRBJ2-1, with D unresolved. Looked up from germline, CDR1 is SGHTA and CDR2 is FQGTGA. CDR3 length: 11 residues. Trimming shortened V by 4 bases and J by 12 bases, and 10 bases separated the two germline ends.

This clone has a single count. The V call is TRBV7-2, the J call TRBJ1-2; 9 bases fit TRBD1. The length of the CDR3 is 15 residues. The germline CDR1 and CDR2 sequences are SGHTA and FQGNSA. Trimming removed 5 bases from V and 4 bases from J; junction bases left unmatched: 8. CDR3 sequence: CASSPTTGGGYGYTF. The DNA of the CDR3 is TGTGCCAGCAGCCCGACGACAGGGGGTGGCTATGGCTACACCTTC.

This clone turned up a few times. This chain connects TRBV2 to TRBJ1-4; possibly TRBD1 for D (6 bases). V gave up 9 bases and J gave up 0 bases, with 17 bases separating them. Germline loops: CDR1 SNHLY, CDR2 FYNNEI. CDR3 length equals 16 residues. In DNA form, the CDR3 reads TGTGCCAGTACAGGGATAGCATCAGCAACTAATGAAAAACTGTTTTTT. Its translation: CASTGIASATNEKLFF.

The rearrangement uses TRBV27 and TRBJ1-2, with D possibly being TRBD1 (6 bases). CDR3 length equals 13 residues. Trimming took 4 bases from V and 2 from J, leaving 8 bases between them. Germline V lookup: CDR1 MNHEY, CDR2 SMNVEV (reference sequence). CDR3 loop: CASSYRENYGYTF. DNA for the CDR3: TGTGCCAGCAGTTACAGGGAGAACTATGGCTACACCTTC.